This TCR beta chain was sequenced in a study of blood T cell repertoires in COVID-19. Whole-study context: Collection of acute and convalescent COVID-19 samples took place in the United States, Italy and Spain. Sample material is recorded as cDNA or gDNA derived from T cells, B-cell-depleted T cells, or PBMCs.

Enrollment of patients from Seattle took place during active infection, with longitudinal follow-up. Under the authors' procedure: Nucleated cell counts were estimated from reference gene primer amplification. Sequencing was performed with immunoSEQ multiplex PCR; in TCRdb, only in-frame clones are kept and a portion is missing. V, J and clone size derive from that table, while D and trimming were established from the DNA sequence. The sample has some 230,000 clones, 75% to 90% seen once. The sequence came from a woman of 80 years or more with COVID-19, enrolled during active disease. The sequenced material came from peripheral blood.

CDR3 coding DNA: TGCAGCGCCGAGGGACAGGGGCTAGGAAAGACCCAGTACTTC. Residues: CSAEGQGLGKTQYF. The V and J genes are TRBV29-1 and TRBJ2-5, with TRBD1 matching 10 bases. J lost 6 bases, V lost 7 bases, and 11 bases had no gene match. This CDR3 region has 14 residues. CDR1 SQVTM and CDR2 ANQGSEA come from the germline V gene. Full variable domain (outside the CDR3, taken from reference TRBV29-1 and TRBJ2-5): SAVISQKPSRDICQRGTSLTIQCQVDSQVTMMFWYRQQPGQSLTLIATANQGSEATYESGFVIDKFPISRPNLTFSTLTVSNMSPEDSSIYLCSAEGQGLGKTQYFGPGTRLLVL.